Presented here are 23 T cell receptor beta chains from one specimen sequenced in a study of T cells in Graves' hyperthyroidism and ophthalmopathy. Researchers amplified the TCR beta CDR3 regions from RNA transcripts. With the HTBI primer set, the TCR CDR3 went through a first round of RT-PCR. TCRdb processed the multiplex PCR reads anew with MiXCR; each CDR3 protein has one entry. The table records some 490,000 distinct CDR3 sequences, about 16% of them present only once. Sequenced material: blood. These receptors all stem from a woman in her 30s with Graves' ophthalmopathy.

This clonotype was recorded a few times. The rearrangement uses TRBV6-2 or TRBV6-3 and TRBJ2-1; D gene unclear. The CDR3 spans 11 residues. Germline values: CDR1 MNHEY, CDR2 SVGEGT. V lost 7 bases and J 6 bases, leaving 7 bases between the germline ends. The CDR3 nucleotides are TGTGCCAGCACCTCCCTCAATGAGCAGTTCTTC. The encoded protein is CASTSLNEQFF.

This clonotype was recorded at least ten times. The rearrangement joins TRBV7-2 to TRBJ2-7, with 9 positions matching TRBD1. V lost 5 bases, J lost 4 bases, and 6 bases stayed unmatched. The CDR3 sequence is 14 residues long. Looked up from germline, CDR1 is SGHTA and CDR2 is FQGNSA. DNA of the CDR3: TGTGCCAGCAGCCCCGCGACAGGGGGGTACGAGCAGTACTTC. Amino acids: CASSPATGGYEQYF.

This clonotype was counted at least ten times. The CDR3 region is CASSAGHGNGEQFF. As DNA, the CDR3 is TGTGCCAGCAGTGCTGGTCACGGGAATGGTGAGCAGTTCTTC. The rearrangement joins TRBV2 to TRBJ2-1, with D possibly being TRBD2 (5 bases). The CDR3 has 14 amino acids. The V and J ends lost 4 bases and 9 bases respectively, with 16 bases between them. Germline CDR1 SNHLY, CDR2 FYNNEI. Variable domain in full (rest from reference TRBV2 and TRBJ2-1): EPEVTQTPSHQVTQMGQEVILRCVPISNHLYFYWYRQILGQKVEFLVSFYNNEISEKSEIFDDQFSVERPDGSNFTLKIRSTKLEDSAMYFCASSAGHGNGEQFFGPGTRLTVL.

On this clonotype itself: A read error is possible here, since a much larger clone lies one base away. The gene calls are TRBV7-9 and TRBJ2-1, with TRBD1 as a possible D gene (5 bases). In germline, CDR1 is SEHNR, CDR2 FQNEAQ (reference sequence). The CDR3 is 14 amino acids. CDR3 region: CARSFGHRDHEQFF. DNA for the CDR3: TGTGCCCGCAGCTTCGGACACCGCGACCATGAGCAGTTCTTC.

CDR3 nucleotide sequence: TGTGCCAGCAGCATACTAAACGAGGGCTCCTACGAGCAGTACTTC. It encodes CASSILNEGSYEQYF. The V gene is TRBV7-9, the J gene TRBJ2-7; a possible D gene is TRBD2 (5 bases). The CDR3 runs to 15 residues. V was clipped by 5 bases and J by 0 bases, with 14 bases between them. The germline CDR1 and CDR2 sequences are SEHNR and FQNEAQ (reference sequence).

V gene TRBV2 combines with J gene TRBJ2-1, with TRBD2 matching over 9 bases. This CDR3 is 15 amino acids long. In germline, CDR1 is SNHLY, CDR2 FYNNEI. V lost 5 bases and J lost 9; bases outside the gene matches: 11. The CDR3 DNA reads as TGTGCCAGCAGTCTACTAGCGGGTTTGAGTTCTGAGCAGTTCTTC. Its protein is CASSLLAGLSSEQFF.

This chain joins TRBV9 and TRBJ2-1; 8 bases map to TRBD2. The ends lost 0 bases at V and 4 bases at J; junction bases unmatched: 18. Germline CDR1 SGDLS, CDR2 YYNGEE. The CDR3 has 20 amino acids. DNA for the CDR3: TGTGCCAGCAGCGTAGTAGGTGGACTAGCCGCTCAAGGGCCATACAATGAGCAGTTCTTC. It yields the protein CASSVVGGLAAQGPYNEQFF.

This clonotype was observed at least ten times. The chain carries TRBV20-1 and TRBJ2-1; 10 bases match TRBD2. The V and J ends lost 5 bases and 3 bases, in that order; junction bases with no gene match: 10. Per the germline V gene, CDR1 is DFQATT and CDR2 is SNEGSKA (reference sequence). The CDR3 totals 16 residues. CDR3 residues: CSALNSGRASYNEQFF. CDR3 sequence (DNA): TGCAGTGCTCTAAACAGCGGGAGGGCCAGCTACAATGAGCAGTTCTTC.

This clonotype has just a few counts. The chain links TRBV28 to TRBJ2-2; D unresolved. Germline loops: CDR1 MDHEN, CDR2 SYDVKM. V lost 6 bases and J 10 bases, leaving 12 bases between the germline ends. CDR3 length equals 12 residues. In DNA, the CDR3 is TGTGCCAGCAGCCCACCGGGTGAGGAGCTGTTTTTT. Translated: CASSPPGEELFF.

CDR3 sequence (DNA): TGTGCCAGCAGTGAGGTAGGCGTCACTGAAGCTTTCTTT. Encoded protein: CASSEVGVTEAFF. The chain couples TRBV6-1 to TRBJ1-1, with no clear D. Germline CDR1 MNHNS, CDR2 SASEGT. Trimming took off 3 bases at V and 4 bases at J, with 9 bases between the two ends. The CDR3 contains 13 residues.

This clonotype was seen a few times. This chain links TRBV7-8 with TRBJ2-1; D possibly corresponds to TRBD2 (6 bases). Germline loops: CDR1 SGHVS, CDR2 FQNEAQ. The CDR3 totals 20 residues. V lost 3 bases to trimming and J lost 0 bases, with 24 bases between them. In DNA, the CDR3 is TGTGCCAGCAGCTTCCCGAAGACATTGTTAGCGGCCAGCTCCTACAATGAGCAGTTCTTC. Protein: CASSFPKTLLAASSYNEQFF.

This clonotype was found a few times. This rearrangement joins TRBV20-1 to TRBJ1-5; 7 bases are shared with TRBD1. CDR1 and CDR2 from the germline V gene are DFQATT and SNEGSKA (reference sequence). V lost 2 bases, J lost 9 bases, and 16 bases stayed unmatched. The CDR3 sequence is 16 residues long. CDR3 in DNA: TGCAGTGCTAGACTTGGACAGGCTGTTGGGGAGGGGCCCCAGCATTTT. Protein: CSARLGQAVGEGPQHF.

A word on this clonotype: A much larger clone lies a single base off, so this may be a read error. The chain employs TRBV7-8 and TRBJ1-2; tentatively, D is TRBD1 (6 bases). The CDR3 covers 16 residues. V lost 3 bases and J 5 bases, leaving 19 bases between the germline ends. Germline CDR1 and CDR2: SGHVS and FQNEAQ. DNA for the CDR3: TGTGCCAGCAGCTTTACTCGACAGGCATTTGGATATGGCTACACCTTC. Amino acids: CASSFTRQAFGYGYTF.

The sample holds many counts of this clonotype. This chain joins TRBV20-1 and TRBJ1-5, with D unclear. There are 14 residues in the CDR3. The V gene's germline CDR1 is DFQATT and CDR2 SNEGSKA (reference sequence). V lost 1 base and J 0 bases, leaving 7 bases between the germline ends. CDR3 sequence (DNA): TGCAGTGCTAGAGCACCCTCTAGCAATCAGCCCCAGCATTTT. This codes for CSARAPSSNQPQHF.

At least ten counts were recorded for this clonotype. CDR3 bases: TGCAGTGCTAGGAGGCAGCAGGGGGTACACGAGCAGTACTTC. Protein: CSARRQQGVHEQYF. The chain recombines TRBV20-1 with TRBJ2-7, with TRBD1 matching 7 bases. Germline lookup yields CDR1 DFQATT and CDR2 SNEGSKA (reference sequence). The CDR3 covers 14 residues. After removal of 3 bases from V and 5 bases from J, the junction contained 10 bases not matched to a gene.

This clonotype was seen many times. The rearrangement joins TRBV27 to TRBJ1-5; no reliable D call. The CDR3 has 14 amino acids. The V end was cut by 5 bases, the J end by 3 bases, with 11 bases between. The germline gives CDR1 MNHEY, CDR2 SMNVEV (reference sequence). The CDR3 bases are TGTGCCAGCAGTACGAGACATATCAATCAGCCCCAGCATTTT. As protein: CASSTRHINQPQHF.

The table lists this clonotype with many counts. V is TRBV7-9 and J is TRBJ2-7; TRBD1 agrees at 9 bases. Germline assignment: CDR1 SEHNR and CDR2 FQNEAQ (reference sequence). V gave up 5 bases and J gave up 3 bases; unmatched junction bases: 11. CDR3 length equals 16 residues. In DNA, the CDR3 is TGTGCCAGCAGCCCGGGGCCGGGACAGGGTAACTACGAGCAGTACTTC. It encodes CASSPGPGQGNYEQYF.

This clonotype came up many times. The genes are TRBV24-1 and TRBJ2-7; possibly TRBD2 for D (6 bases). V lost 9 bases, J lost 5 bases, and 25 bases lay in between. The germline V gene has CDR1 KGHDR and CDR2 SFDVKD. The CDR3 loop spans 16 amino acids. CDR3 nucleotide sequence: TGTGCCACCGAGGAGGGACGGGACTCTGGCGGGGACGAGCAGTACTTC. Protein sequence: CATEEGRDSGGDEQYF.

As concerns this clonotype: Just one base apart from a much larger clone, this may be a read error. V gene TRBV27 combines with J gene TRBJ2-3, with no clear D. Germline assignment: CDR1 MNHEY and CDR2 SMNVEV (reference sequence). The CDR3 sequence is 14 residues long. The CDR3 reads CTSSLGYRTDTQYF. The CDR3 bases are TGTACCAGCAGTTTAGGCTACCGCACAGATACGCAGTATTTT.

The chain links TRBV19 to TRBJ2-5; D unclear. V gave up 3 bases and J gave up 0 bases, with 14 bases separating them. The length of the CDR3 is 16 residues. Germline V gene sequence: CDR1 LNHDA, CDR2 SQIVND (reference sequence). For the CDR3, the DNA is TGTGCCAGTAGTATCGAGTTCAGGCGTTACCAAGAGACCCAGTACTTC. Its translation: CASSIEFRRYQETQYF.

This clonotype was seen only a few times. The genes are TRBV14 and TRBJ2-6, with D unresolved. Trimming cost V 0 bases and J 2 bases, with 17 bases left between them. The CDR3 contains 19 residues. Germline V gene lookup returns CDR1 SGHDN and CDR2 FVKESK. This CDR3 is CASSQENRGVWAGANVLTF. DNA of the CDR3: TGTGCCAGCAGCCAAGAGAATCGTGGGGTATGGGCTGGGGCCAACGTCCTGACTTTC.

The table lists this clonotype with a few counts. This CDR3 reads CAFDPNRRSYNEQFF. CDR3 sequence (DNA): TGTGCCTTCGACCCCAACCGCCGCTCCTACAATGAGCAGTTCTTC. The chain joins TRBV30 to TRBJ2-1, with unresolved D. This CDR3 region has 15 residues. Germline V gives CDR1 GTSNPN, CDR2 SVGIG (reference sequence). Trimming removed 7 bases at V and 0 bases at J, with 16 bases between. The full variable domain, in which reference TRBV30 and TRBJ2-1 provide the parts outside the CDR3, is SQTIHQWPATLVQPVGSPLSLECTVEGTSNPNLYWYRQAAGRGLQLLFYSVGIGQISSEVPQNLSASRPQDRQFILSSKKLLLSDSGFYLCAFDPNRRSYNEQFFGPGTRLTVL.

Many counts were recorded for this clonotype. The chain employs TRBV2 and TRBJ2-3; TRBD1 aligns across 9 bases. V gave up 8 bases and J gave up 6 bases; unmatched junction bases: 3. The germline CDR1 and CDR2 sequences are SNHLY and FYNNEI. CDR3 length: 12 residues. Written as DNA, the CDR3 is TGTGCCAGCCACAGGGGGCCGGATACGCAGTATTTT. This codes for CASHRGPDTQYF.